The T cell receptor beta chain under discussion was sequenced for a study of breast tumors, draining lymph nodes, adjacent tissues. Overall study results and limits: That most tumor T cells come from lymph nodes remained unproven. Luminal-like breast cancer showed significantly greater tumor-nontumor repertoire similarity than basal-like breast cancer did.

MiXCR, applied by TCRdb to the multiplex PCR reads, yields one record per CDR3 protein. The sample records about 200,000 distinct CDR3 sequences, 31% being singletons. Breast cancer patients provided tissue from their axillary draining lymph nodes. In germline, CDR1 is DFQATT, CDR2 SNEGSKA (reference sequence). The V end lost 3 bases, the J end lost 3 bases, and 12 bases lay between the germline ends. The CDR3 extends over 14 amino acids. This clonotype was observed many times. Its antigen is undetermined. The source of this sequence is a female donor with breast cancer. Some clones in this sample may be carry-over from other donors' samples. The chain carries TRBV20-1 and TRBJ2-1, with D perhaps matching TRBD1 (6 bases). The sequenced sample consisted of axillary lymph node tissue. CDR3 region: CSASGDTVYNEQFF. The CDR3, as DNA: TGCAGTGCTAGCGGGGACACTGTCTACAATGAGCAGTTCTTC.